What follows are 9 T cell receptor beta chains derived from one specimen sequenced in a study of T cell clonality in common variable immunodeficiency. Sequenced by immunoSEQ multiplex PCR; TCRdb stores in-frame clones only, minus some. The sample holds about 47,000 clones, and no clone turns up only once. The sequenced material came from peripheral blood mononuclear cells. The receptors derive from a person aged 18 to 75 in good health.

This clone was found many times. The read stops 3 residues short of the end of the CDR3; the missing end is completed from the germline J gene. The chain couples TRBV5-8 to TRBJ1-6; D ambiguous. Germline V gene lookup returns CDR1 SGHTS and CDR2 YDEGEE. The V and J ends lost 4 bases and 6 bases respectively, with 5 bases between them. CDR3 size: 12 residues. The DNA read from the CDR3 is TGTGCCAGCAGCACTTTTAATTCACCC. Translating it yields CASSTFNSP. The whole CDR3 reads CASSTFNSPLHF.

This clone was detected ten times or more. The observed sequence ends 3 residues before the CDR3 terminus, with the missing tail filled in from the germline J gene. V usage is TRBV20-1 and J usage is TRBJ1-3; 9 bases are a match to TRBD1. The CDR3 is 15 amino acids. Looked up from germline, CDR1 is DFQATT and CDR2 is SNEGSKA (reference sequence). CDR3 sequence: CRGDRAHLGGNTIYF. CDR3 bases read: TGCAGGGGGGACAGGGCCCACCTCGGCGGGAACACC.

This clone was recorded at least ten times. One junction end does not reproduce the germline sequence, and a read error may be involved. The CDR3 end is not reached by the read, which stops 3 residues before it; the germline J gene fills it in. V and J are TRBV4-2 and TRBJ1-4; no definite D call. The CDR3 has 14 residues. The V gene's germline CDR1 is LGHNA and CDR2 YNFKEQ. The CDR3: CASSQRQSNEKLFF. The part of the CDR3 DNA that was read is TGCGCCAGCAGCCAAAGGCAGAGTAATGAAAAA.

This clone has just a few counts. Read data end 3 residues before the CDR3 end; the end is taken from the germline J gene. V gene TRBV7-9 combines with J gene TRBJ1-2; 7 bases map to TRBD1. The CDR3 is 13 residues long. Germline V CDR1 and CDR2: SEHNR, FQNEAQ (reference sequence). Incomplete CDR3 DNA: TGTGCCGGTTTGGGACAGCCGTCGGGCGGC. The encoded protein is CAGLGQPSGG. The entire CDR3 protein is CAGLGQPSGGYTF.

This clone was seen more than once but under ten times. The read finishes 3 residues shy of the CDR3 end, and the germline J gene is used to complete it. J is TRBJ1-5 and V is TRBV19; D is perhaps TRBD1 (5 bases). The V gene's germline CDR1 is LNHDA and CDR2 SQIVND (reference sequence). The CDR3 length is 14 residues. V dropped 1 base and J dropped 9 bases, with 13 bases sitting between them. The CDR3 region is CASSIGPRGAPQHF. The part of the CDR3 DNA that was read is TGTGCCAGTAGTATAGGTCCTAGGGGAGCGCCC.

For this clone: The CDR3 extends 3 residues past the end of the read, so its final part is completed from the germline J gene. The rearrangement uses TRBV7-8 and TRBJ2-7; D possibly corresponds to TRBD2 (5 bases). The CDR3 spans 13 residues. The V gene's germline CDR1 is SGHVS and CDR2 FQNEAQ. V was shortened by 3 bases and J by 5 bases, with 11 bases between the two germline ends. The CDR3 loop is CASSFGVGDEQYF. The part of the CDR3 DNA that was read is TGTGCCAGCAGCTTCGGGGTGGGCGACGAG. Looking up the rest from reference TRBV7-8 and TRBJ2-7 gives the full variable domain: GAGVSQSPRYKVAKRGQDVALRCDPISGHVSLFWYQQALGQGPEFLTYFQNEAQLDKSGLPSDRFFAERPEGSVSTLKIQRTQQEDSAVYLCASSFGVGDEQYFGPGTRLTVT.

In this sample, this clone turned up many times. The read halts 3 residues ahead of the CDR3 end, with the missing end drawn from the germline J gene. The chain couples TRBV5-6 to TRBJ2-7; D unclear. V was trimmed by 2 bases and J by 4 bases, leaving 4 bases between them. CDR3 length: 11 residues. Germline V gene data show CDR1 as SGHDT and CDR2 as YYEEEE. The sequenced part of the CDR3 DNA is TGTGCCAGCAGCTTCAGGTACGAG. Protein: CASSFRYE. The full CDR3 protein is CASSFRYEQYF.

The CDR3 region is CACGGVNYNDYTF. The DNA read from the CDR3 is TGTGCCTGCGGGGGGGTCAACTACAATGAC. The V gene is TRBV30, the J gene TRBJ1-2, with D possibly being TRBD1 (5 bases). The read halts 3 residues ahead of the CDR3 end, with the missing end drawn from the germline J gene. The CDR3 is 13 residues long. CDR1 GTSNPN and CDR2 SVGIG come from the germline V gene (reference sequence).

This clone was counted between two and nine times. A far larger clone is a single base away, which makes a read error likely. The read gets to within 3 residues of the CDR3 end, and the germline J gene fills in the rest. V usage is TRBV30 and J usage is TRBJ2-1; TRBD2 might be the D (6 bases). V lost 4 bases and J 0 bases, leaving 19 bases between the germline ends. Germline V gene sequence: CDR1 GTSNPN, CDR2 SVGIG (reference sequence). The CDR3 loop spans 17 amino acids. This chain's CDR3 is CAWTSTGLMSSYNEQFF. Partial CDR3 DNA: TGTGCCTGGACTTCCACGGGACTCATGAGCTCCTACAATGAG.